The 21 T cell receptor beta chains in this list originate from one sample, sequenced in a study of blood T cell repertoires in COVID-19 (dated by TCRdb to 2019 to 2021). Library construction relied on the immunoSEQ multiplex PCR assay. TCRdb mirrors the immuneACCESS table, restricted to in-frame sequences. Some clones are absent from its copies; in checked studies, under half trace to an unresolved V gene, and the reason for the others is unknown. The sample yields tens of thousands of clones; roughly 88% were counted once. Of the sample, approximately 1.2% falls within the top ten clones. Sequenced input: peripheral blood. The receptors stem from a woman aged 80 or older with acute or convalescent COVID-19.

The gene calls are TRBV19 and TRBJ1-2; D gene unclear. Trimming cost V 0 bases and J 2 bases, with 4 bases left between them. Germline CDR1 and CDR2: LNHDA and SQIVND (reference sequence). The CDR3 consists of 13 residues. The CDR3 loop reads CASSIDRNYGYTF. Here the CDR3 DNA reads TGTGCCAGTAGTATAGACAGGAACTATGGCTACACCTTC.

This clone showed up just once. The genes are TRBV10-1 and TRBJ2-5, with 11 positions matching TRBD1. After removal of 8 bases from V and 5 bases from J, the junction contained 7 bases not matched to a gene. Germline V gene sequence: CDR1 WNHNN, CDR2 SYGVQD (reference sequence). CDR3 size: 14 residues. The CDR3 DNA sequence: TGCGCCAGCCCTACGTGGACAGGGGGCGAGACCCAGTACTTC. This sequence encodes CASPTWTGGETQYF.

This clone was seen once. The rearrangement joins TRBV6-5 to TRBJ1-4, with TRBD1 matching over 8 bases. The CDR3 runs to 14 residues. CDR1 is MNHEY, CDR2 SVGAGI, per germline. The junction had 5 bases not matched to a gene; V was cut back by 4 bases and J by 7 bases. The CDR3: CASSSQGAREKLFF. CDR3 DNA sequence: TGTGCCAGCAGTTCTCAGGGGGCGCGTGAAAAACTGTTTTTT.

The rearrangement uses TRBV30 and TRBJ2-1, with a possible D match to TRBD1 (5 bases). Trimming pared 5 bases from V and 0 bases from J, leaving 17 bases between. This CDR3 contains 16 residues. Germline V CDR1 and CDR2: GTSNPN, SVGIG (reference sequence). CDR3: CAWLPQALSSYNEQFF. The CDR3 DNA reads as TGTGCCTGGCTACCACAGGCCCTGAGCTCCTACAATGAGCAGTTCTTC. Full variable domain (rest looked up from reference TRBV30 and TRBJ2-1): SQTIHQWPATLVQPVGSPLSLECTVEGTSNPNLYWYRQAAGRGLQLLFYSVGIGQISSEVPQNLSASRPQDRQFILSSKKLLLSDSGFYLCAWLPQALSSYNEQFFGPGTRLTVL.

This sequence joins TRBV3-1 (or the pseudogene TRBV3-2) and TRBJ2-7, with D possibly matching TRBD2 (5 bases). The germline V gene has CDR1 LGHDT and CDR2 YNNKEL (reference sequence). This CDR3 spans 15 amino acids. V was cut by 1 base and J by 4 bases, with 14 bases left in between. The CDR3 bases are TGTGCCAGCAGCCAAGGACTACCGGCTACGTACGAGCAGTACTTC. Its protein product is CASSQGLPATYEQYF.

This chain's CDR3 is CASSLEGRFYEQYF. The DNA of the CDR3 is TGTGCCAGCAGCTTGGAGGGGAGGTTCTACGAGCAGTACTTC. The V gene is TRBV5-6, the J gene TRBJ2-7; tentatively, D is TRBD2 (6 bases). V lost 0 bases, J lost 3 bases, and 10 bases lay in between. Germline values: CDR1 SGHDT, CDR2 YYEEEE. This CDR3 has 14 amino acids.

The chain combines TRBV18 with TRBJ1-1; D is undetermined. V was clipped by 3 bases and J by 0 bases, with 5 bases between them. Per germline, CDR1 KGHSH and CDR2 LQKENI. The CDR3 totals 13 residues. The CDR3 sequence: CASSPLMNTEAFF. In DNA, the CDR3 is TGTGCCAGCTCACCCCTTATGAACACTGAAGCTTTCTTT.

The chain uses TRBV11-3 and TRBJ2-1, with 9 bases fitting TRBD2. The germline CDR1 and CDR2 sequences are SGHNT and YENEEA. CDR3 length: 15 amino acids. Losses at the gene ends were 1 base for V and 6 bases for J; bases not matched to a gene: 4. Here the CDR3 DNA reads TGTGCCAGCAGCTTAGTCAGCGGGGGGATCAATGAGCAGTTCTTC. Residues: CASSLVSGGINEQFF. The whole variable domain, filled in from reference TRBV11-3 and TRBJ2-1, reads EAGVVQSPRYKIIEKKQPVAFWCNPISGHNTLYWYLQNLGQGPELLIRYENEEAVDDSQLPKDRFSAERLKGVDSTLKIQPAELGDSAVYLCASSLVSGGINEQFFGPGTRLTVL.

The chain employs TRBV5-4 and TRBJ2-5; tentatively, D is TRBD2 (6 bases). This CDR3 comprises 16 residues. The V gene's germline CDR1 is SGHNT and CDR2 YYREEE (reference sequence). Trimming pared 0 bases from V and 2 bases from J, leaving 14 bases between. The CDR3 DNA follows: TGTGCCAGCAGCTTGGCCGGGGGAACCTTACAAGAGACCCAGTACTTC. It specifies CASSLAGGTLQETQYF.

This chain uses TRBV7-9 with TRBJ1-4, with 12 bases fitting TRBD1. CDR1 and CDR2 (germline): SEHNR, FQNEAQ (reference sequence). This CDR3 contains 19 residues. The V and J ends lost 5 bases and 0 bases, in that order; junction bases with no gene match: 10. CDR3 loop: CASSVGRGTGGTTNEKLFF. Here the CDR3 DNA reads TGTGCCAGCAGCGTAGGGAGGGGGACAGGGGGCACAACTAATGAAAAACTGTTTTTT.

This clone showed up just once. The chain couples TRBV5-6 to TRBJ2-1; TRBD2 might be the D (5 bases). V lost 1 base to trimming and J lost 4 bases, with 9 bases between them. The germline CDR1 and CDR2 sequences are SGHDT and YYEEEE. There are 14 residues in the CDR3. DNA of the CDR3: TGTGCCAGCAGCTTGCGGGGAGTGTACAATGAGCAGTTCTTC. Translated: CASSLRGVYNEQFF.

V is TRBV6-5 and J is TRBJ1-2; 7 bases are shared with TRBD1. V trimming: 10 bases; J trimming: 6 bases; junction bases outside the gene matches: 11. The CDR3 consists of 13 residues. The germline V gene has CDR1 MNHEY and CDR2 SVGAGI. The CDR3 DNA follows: TGTGCCATTGACAGGGAGGTCGGTAATGGCTACACCTTC. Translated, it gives CAIDREVGNGYTF.

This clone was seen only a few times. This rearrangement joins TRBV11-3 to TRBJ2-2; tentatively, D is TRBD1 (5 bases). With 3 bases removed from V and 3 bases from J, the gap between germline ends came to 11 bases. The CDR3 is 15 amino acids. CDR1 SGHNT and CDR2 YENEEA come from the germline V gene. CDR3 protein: CASSLAGWDTGELFF. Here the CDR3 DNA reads TGTGCCAGCAGCTTGGCAGGGTGGGACACCGGGGAGCTGTTTTTT.

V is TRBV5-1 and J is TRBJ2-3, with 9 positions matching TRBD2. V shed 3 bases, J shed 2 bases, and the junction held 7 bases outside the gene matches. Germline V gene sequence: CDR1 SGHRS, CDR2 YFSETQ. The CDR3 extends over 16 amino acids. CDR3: CASSWSAGGPTDTQYF. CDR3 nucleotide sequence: TGCGCCAGCAGCTGGTCGGCGGGGGGGCCCACAGATACGCAGTATTTT. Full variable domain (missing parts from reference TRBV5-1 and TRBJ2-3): KAGVTQTPRYLIKTRGQQVTLSCSPISGHRSVSWYQQTPGQGLQFLFEYFSETQRNKGNFPGRFSGRQFSNSRSEMNVSTLELGDSALYLCASSWSAGGPTDTQYFGPGTRLTVL.

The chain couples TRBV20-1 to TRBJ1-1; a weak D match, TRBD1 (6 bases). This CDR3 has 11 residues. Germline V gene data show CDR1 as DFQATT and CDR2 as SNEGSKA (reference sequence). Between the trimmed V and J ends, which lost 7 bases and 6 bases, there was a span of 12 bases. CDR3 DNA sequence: TGCAGTGTCAGCGAGGGGGCTGAAGCTTTCTTT. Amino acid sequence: CSVSEGAEAFF.

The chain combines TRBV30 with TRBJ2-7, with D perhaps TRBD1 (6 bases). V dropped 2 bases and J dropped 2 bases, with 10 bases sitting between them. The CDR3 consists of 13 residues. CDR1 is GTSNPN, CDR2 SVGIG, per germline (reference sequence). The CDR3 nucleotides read TGTGCCTGGAGTAGGACAGCGACCTACGAGCAGTACTTC. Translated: CAWSRTATYEQYF.

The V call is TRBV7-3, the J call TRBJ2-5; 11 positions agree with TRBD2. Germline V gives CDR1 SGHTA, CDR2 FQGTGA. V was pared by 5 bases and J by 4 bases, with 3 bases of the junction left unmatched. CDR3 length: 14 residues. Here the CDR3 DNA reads TGTGCCAGCAGCCGTACTAGCGGGAGAGAGACCCAGTACTTC. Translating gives CASSRTSGRETQYF.

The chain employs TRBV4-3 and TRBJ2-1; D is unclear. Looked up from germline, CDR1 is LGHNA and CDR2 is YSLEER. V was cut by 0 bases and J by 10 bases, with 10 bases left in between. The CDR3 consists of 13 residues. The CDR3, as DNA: TGCGCCAGCAGCCAAGATGCGTTGACAGAGCAGTTCTTC. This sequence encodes CASSQDALTEQFF.

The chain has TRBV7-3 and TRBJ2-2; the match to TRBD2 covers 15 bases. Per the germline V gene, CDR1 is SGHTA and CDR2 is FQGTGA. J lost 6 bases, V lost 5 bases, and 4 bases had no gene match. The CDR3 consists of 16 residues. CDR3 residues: CASSPRTSGRAGELFF. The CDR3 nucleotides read TGTGCCAGCAGCCCTCGGACTAGCGGGAGGGCCGGGGAGCTGTTTTTT.

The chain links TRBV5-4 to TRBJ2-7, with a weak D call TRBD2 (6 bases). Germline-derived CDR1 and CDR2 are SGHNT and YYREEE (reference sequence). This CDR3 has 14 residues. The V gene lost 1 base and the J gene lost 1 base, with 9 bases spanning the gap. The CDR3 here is CASSLYGGSYEQYF. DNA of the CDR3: TGTGCCAGCAGCTTGTACGGGGGTTCCTACGAGCAGTACTTC.

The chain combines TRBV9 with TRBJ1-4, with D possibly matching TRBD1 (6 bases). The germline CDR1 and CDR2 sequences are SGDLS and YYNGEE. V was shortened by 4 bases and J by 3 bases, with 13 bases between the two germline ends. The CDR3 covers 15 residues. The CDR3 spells CASSPRTASNEKLFF. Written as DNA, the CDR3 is TGTGCCAGCAGCCCACGGACAGCTTCTAATGAAAAACTGTTTTTT.